Listed below are T cell receptor beta chains from one sample, sequenced in a study of T cells in Graves' hyperthyroidism and ophthalmopathy. TCRdb independently ran MiXCR on the multiplex PCR reads; one entry per CDR3 protein. The sample has hundreds of thousands of distinct CDR3 sequences, more than 11% seen once. The sample was blood. Receptors originate from a woman aged 30 to 39 with Graves' hyperthyroidism that later progressed to Graves' ophthalmopathy. Both conserved end residues are part of each CDR3. D genes are given only for firm matches. Clone size is shown for a subset of rows, as once, few, many or a class of expanded clone.

V	size	D	J	CDR3	DNA
TRBV7-2	many	.	TRBJ1-1	CASSLGKGRMNTEAFF	TGTGCCAGCAGCTTAGGAAAGGGAAGGATGAACACTGAAGCTTTCTTT
TRBV28	.	.	TRBJ1-5	CASGNGVEGNQPQHF	TGTGCCAGCGGCAATGGGGTTGAGGGGAATCAGCCCCAGCATTTT
TRBV12-5	many	.	TRBJ2-5	CASASPFGRVETQYF	TGTGCTAGTGCCTCCCCATTTGGCAGGGTAGAGACCCAGTACTTC
TRBV20-1	many	TRBD2	TRBJ2-1	CSARDDTSGLYNEQFF	TGCAGTGCTAGAGATGACACTAGCGGGCTCTACAATGAGCAGTTCTTC
TRBV6-5	.	.	TRBJ2-3	CASSYGDNRGDTQYF	TGTGCCAGCAGTTACGGGGACAACCGGGGAGATACGCAGTATTTT
TRBV14	many	.	TRBJ2-1	CASSQDLGQVYNEQFF	TGTGCCAGCAGCCAAGATTTAGGGCAGGTCTACAATGAGCAGTTCTTC
TRBV24-1	many	.	TRBJ1-2	CATSDPGTPYGYTF	TGTGCCACCAGTGATCCCGGGACGCCCTATGGCTACACCTTC
TRBV7-9	.	.	TRBJ1-2	CASSSGGVAFGGYTF	TGTGCCAGCAGCTCCGGTGGGGTAGCGTTTGGTGGCTACACCTTC
TRBV27	.	TRBD2	TRBJ2-7	CASSFGTSGPTYEQYF	TGTGCCAGCAGTTTCGGGACTAGCGGGCCTACCTACGAGCAGTACTTC
TRBV29-1	.	TRBD2	TRBJ2-3	CSVDLSTTIAGEGTDTQYF	TGCAGCGTTGACCTTTCTACGACCATAGCGGGAGAAGGTACAGATACGCAGTATTTT
TRBV3-1	many	TRBD2	TRBJ2-7	CASSKGLAAGYEQYF	TGTGCCAGCAGCAAAGGACTAGCGGCAGGCTACGAGCAGTACTTC